This T cell receptor beta chain was observed in a study of T cells in Graves' hyperthyroidism and ophthalmopathy. This clonotype was observed at least ten times. The diagnostic basis comprised clinical symptoms, serum thyroxine and TRAb, thyroid ultrasound and orbital computed tomography. The CDR3 loop spans 13 amino acids. Deletions cut 5 bases from V and 0 bases from J, with 8 bases between. Per germline, CDR1 SQVTM and CDR2 ANQGSEA. The CDR3 regions of TCR beta were amplified from RNA transcripts. The TCR CDR3 first-round RT-PCR relied on the HTBI primer set. TCRdb independently ran MiXCR on the multiplex PCR reads; one entry per CDR3 protein. The data show approximately 95,000 distinct CDR3 sequences, with 40% seen just once and roughly 10% held by the top ten.

The sequencing input was peripheral blood or thyroid tissue (not recorded which). The clonotype originates from a woman in her thirties with Graves' hyperthyroidism. V gene TRBV29-1 combines with J gene TRBJ1-3; a weak D match, TRBD1 (5 bases). The chain's CDR3 is CSVTGFSGNTIYF. CDR3 bases: TGCAGCGTTACAGGATTCTCTGGAAACACCATATATTTT.